These 31 T cell receptor beta chains originate from one sample sequenced in a study of CD8 T cells in ankylosing spondylitis. Which antigens these TCRs recognize remains unknown. MiXCR, applied by TCRdb to the 5' RACE reads, yields one record per CDR3 protein. The data contain some 130,000 distinct CDR3 sequences, roughly 17% of them singletons. Points from the study as a whole: Ankylosing spondylitis blood appeared to be characterized by a TCR beta motif of about 8 highly homologous variants.

The material sequenced was blood, either unsorted or a sorted T cell fraction (not recorded which). The receptors derive from a male donor with ankylosing spondylitis.

This clonotype has only a few counts. The V call is TRBV13, the J call TRBJ2-1; the D is unclear. This CDR3 comprises 13 residues. The germline gives CDR1 PRHDT, CDR2 FYEKMQ (reference sequence). V was pared by 3 bases and J by 5 bases, with 8 bases between. CDR3 coding DNA: TGTGCCAGCAGCTTTGGCAGGAACAATGAGCAGTTCTTC. Protein: CASSFGRNNEQFF.

V gene TRBV10-3 combines with J gene TRBJ1-1, with D possibly TRBD1 on 5 matching bases. CDR1 and CDR2 (germline): ENHRY, SYGVKD. V was shortened by 2 bases and J by 6 bases, with 7 bases between the two germline ends. This CDR3 has 12 amino acids. The CDR3 sequence is CAISEGGAEAFF. The CDR3 coding sequence is TGTGCCATCAGTGAGGGGGGGGCTGAAGCTTTCTTT.

The chain recombines TRBV20-1 with TRBJ2-7; the D gene could be TRBD1 or TRBD2 (5 bases each). Germline lookup yields CDR1 DFQATT and CDR2 SNEGSKA (reference sequence). This CDR3 spans 13 amino acids. Deletions cut 4 bases from V and 0 bases from J, with 10 bases between. CDR3 nucleotides: TGCAGTGCTACGGGGCGATACTCCTACGAGCAGTACTTC. As protein: CSATGRYSYEQYF.

The chain recombines TRBV3-1 with TRBJ1-2; perhaps TRBD1 as D (5 bases). Between the trimmed V and J ends, which lost 4 bases and 7 bases, there was a span of 13 bases. Germline V CDR1 and CDR2: LGHDT, YNNKEL (reference sequence). The CDR3 runs to 13 residues. The CDR3 region has the DNA TGTGCCAGCAGCCTCCAGGGATCGTTTGGCTACACCTTC. This encodes CASSLQGSFGYTF.

The chain joins TRBV9 to TRBJ1-6; D gene uncertain. The CDR3 covers 12 residues. The germline V gene has CDR1 SGDLS and CDR2 YYNGEE. V gave up 0 bases and J gave up 9 bases, with 4 bases separating them. The CDR3 DNA follows: TGTGCCAGCAGCGTAGATGGTTCACCCCTCCACTTT. It is translated as CASSVDGSPLHF.

A few counts support this clonotype. This sequence joins TRBV4-1 and TRBJ2-7, with 11 bases matching TRBD1. The CDR3 contains 16 residues. J lost 5 bases, V lost 4 bases, and 10 bases had no gene match. Germline CDR1 and CDR2: MGHRA and YSYEKL. Written as DNA, the CDR3 is TGCGCCAGCAGCCGGACAGGGGGCGTCGTTCTGGACGAGCAGTACTTC. Amino acids: CASSRTGGVVLDEQYF.

The genes are TRBV9 and TRBJ2-7, with 10 positions matching TRBD2. V lost 3 bases and J lost 5; bases outside the gene matches: 14. Germline CDR1 is SGDLS and CDR2 is YYNGEE. The CDR3 extends over 17 amino acids. CDR3 loop: CASSGGRGASGSNEQYF. The CDR3 DNA is TGTGCCAGCAGCGGAGGCCGTGGGGCTAGCGGGAGTAACGAGCAGTACTTC.

There are a few counts of this clonotype. V gene TRBV4-2 combines with J gene TRBJ1-1; D unclear. The V and J ends lost 6 bases and 2 bases respectively, with 16 bases between them. The CDR3 covers 15 residues. Looked up from germline, CDR1 is LGHNA and CDR2 is YNFKEQ. Here the CDR3 reads CASSLAGVANTEAFF. The CDR3 region has the DNA TGTGCCAGCAGTCTTGCTGGGGTTGCAAACACTGAAGCTTTCTTT.

This clonotype appeared a few times. The DNA for the CDR3 is TGCAGTGCTACCCGAGGGACAGGTGGGGCCAACGTCCTGACTTTC. It codes for CSATRGTGGANVLTF. The chain has TRBV20-1 and TRBJ2-6; 8 bases line up with TRBD1. J lost 3 bases, V lost 4 bases, and 5 bases had no gene match. The germline V gene has CDR1 DFQATT and CDR2 SNEGSKA (reference sequence). The CDR3 covers 15 residues.

This clonotype appeared a few times. The V and J genes are TRBV28 and TRBJ1-1; tentatively, D is TRBD1 (6 bases). CDR1 and CDR2 from the germline V gene are MDHEN and SYDVKM. The V end lost 3 bases, the J end lost 6 bases, and 11 bases lay between the germline ends. The CDR3 spans 13 residues. This chain's CDR3 is CASSFGGHAEAFF. The CDR3 bases are TGTGCCAGCAGTTTCGGGGGGCACGCTGAAGCTTTCTTT.

The V and J genes are TRBV12-5 and TRBJ2-1; D possibly corresponds to TRBD1 (6 bases). Deletions cut 5 bases from V and 4 bases from J, with 12 bases between. Germline CDR1 reads LGHNT; CDR2 reads FRNRAP. The CDR3 is 14 amino acids. The CDR3 reads CASGTGTFYNEQFF. The CDR3 coding sequence is TGTGCTAGTGGTACTGGGACATTTTACAATGAGCAGTTCTTC.

This clonotype was counted many times. The chain couples TRBV7-9 to TRBJ1-1; 7 positions match TRBD1. The CDR3 loop spans 13 amino acids. V trimming: 8 bases; J trimming: 3 bases; junction bases outside the gene matches: 6. The germline gives CDR1 SEHNR, CDR2 FQNEAQ (reference sequence). This chain's CDR3 is CASELTGDTEAFF. CDR3 DNA: TGTGCCAGCGAATTAACAGGGGACACTGAAGCTTTCTTT.

The sample holds a few counts of this clonotype. This chain links TRBV27 with TRBJ2-1; D could derive from TRBD1 or TRBD2 (5 bases each). The CDR3 has 18 amino acids. Trimming took off 6 bases at V and 0 bases at J, with 21 bases between the two ends. Germline loops: CDR1 MNHEY, CDR2 SMNVEV (reference sequence). CDR3 bases: TGTGCCAGCAGAGATCGGGGACGGGCTATCCGCTCCTACAATGAGCAGTTCTTC. Its translation: CASRDRGRAIRSYNEQFF.

This rearrangement joins TRBV29-1 to TRBJ1-4; D not certain. Germline V gene data show CDR1 as SQVTM and CDR2 as ANQGSEA. This CDR3 is built from 12 residues. Trimming removed 4 bases from V and 5 bases from J, with 8 bases in between. The CDR3 loop reads CSVGQRNEKLFF. As DNA, the CDR3 is TGCAGCGTTGGCCAGAGAAATGAAAAACTGTTTTTT.

This chain connects TRBV5-6 to TRBJ2-2; 10 bases map to TRBD2. V was clipped by 0 bases and J by 7 bases; unmatched bases: 3. The CDR3 has 15 amino acids. Germline CDR1 reads SGHDT; CDR2 reads YYEEEE. The CDR3 sequence is CASSLGLAGVGELFF. The CDR3 region has the DNA TGTGCCAGCAGCTTGGGGCTAGCGGGAGTCGGGGAGCTGTTTTTT.

This chain uses TRBV7-8 with TRBJ2-7, with 7 positions matching TRBD2. This CDR3 has 14 residues. The V gene's germline CDR1 is SGHVS and CDR2 FQNEAQ. V shed 0 bases, J shed 2 bases, and the junction held 1 base outside the gene matches. CDR3 in amino acids: CASSLAGTTYEQYF. CDR3 DNA: TGTGCCAGCAGCTTAGCAGGGACTACCTACGAGCAGTACTTC.

The rearrangement links TRBV28 to TRBJ2-1; TRBD1 aligns across 7 bases. In germline, CDR1 is MDHEN, CDR2 SYDVKM. V was clipped by 5 bases and J by 3 bases; unmatched bases: 10. The CDR3 runs to 16 residues. The CDR3 sequence is CASSIPRDRNYNEQFF. DNA for the CDR3: TGTGCCAGCAGTATCCCCCGGGACAGAAACTACAATGAGCAGTTCTTC.

The chain couples TRBV5-4 to TRBJ2-3; TRBD2 aligns across 8 bases. V dropped 4 bases and J dropped 0; count of bases not matched to a gene: 7. CDR1 and CDR2 from the germline V gene are SGHNT and YYREEE (reference sequence). The CDR3 contains 16 residues. CDR3 nucleotides: TGTGCCAGCAGCAGGGCCAGACTAGCGAGCACAGATACGCAGTATTTT. It translates to CASSRARLASTDTQYF.

This clonotype was detected only a few times. The gene calls are TRBV19 and TRBJ2-7; weak D call: TRBD1 (6 bases). V lost 5 bases and J lost 4, with 15 bases in between. Germline V lookup: CDR1 LNHDA, CDR2 SQIVND (reference sequence). CDR3 size: 14 residues. CDR3 nucleotides: TGTGCCAGTAGTGCGATGCGGACAGCTTACGAGCAGTACTTC. Translation: CASSAMRTAYEQYF.

V is TRBV11-2 and J is TRBJ2-7; the D is unclear. Germline V gene sequence: CDR1 SGHAT, CDR2 FQNNGV. The CDR3 runs to 13 residues. V was clipped by 1 base and J by 2 bases, with 6 bases between them. CDR3 amino acids: CASSLGLTYEQYF. The CDR3 coding sequence is TGTGCCAGCAGCTTAGGCCTCACCTACGAGCAGTACTTC.

The V and J genes are TRBV9 and TRBJ2-2; TRBD2 matches at 11 bases. Germline loops: CDR1 SGDLS, CDR2 YYNGEE. The CDR3 has 18 amino acids. The J segment lost 3 bases and the V segment lost 2 bases, leaving 9 bases of the junction unmatched. CDR3 sequence (DNA): TGTGCCAGCAGCGTGGTGCTAGCGGGAGGAGTCCACACCGGGGAGCTGTTTTTT. Translation gives CASSVVLAGGVHTGELFF.

The sample holds many counts of this clonotype. J is TRBJ2-1 and V is TRBV6-2 or TRBV6-3, with D uncertain. With 0 bases removed from V and 0 bases from J, the gap between germline ends came to 15 bases. CDR1 MNHEY and CDR2 SVGEGT come from the germline V gene. The CDR3 is 18 amino acids. The CDR3 reads CASSYSRLTVSSYNEQFF. CDR3 bases: TGTGCCAGCAGTTACTCGAGGTTGACGGTCAGCTCCTACAATGAGCAGTTCTTC.

The J gene is TRBJ2-7, the V gene TRBV12-3 or TRBV12-4, with 9 bases that match TRBD1. V lost 1 base to trimming and J lost 6 bases; unmatched junction nucleotides: 1. The CDR3 totals 13 residues. CDR3 in amino acids: CASSLGDRAEQYF. For the CDR3, the DNA is TGTGCCAGCAGTTTAGGGGACAGGGCCGAGCAGTACTTC.

The rearrangement links TRBV6-5 to TRBJ2-1; D is perhaps TRBD1 or TRBD2 (5 bases each). Germline CDR1 is MNHEY and CDR2 is SVGAGI. V was shortened by 0 bases and J by 9 bases, with 6 bases between the two germline ends. The CDR3 totals 12 residues. The CDR3 loop reads CASSYSGAEQFF. The CDR3 DNA reads as TGTGCCAGCAGTTACTCCGGGGCTGAGCAGTTCTTC.

This clonotype showed up just a few times. The rearrangement uses TRBV28 and TRBJ2-7; TRBD1 aligns across 10 bases. The trim removed 5 bases at V and 6 bases at J, leaving 10 bases unmatched. This CDR3 comprises 15 residues. The germline gives CDR1 MDHEN, CDR2 SYDVKM. Here the CDR3 DNA reads TGTGCCAGCAGTCCAACTACCGGGACAGGGGCCGAGCAGTACTTC. Residues: CASSPTTGTGAEQYF.

The chain links TRBV9 to TRBJ2-1, with a tentative D call TRBD2 (5 bases). Trimming took off 0 bases at V and 4 bases at J, with 20 bases between the two ends. This CDR3 contains 18 residues. CDR1 SGDLS and CDR2 YYNGEE come from the germline V gene. The CDR3 nucleotides read TGTGCCAGCAGCGTAGACCCCCTCATGCCCCTAGCATACAATGAGCAGTTCTTC. Protein product: CASSVDPLMPLAYNEQFF. Supplemented by reference TRBV9 and TRBJ2-1, the full variable domain reads DSGVTQTPKHLITATGQRVTLRCSPRSGDLSVYWYQQSLDQGLQFLIQYYNGEERAKGNILERFSAQQFPDLHSELNLSSLELGDSALYFCASSVDPLMPLAYNEQFFGPGTRLTVL.

The table lists this clonotype with many counts. This sequence joins TRBV28 and TRBJ1-4; no clear D. The CDR3 has 14 residues. Germline-derived CDR1 and CDR2 are MDHEN and SYDVKM. V was trimmed by 3 bases and J by 4 bases, leaving 9 bases between them. CDR3 coding DNA: TGTGCCAGCAGTTTCGGGAGGGTTAATGAAAAACTGTTTTTT. It yields the protein CASSFGRVNEKLFF. The full variable domain, in which reference TRBV28 and TRBJ1-4 provide the parts outside the CDR3, is DVKVTQSSRYLVKRTGEKVFLECVQDMDHENMFWYRQDPGLGLRLIYFSYDVKMKEKGDIPEGYSVSREKKERFSLILESASTNQTSMYLCASSFGRVNEKLFFGSGTQLSVL.

The sample holds a few counts of this clonotype. The J gene is TRBJ2-7, the V gene TRBV4-1; D may be TRBD1 (5 bases). Germline values: CDR1 MGHRA, CDR2 YSYEKL. The CDR3 covers 15 residues. With 1 base removed from V and 2 bases from J, the gap between germline ends came to 12 bases. Here the CDR3 reads CASSQGRATAYEQYF. Here the CDR3 DNA reads TGCGCCAGCAGCCAAGGCCGCGCGACAGCCTACGAGCAGTACTTC.

V gene TRBV7-6 combines with J gene TRBJ2-1, with 9 positions matching TRBD2. J was trimmed by 1 base and V by 0 bases; bases with no gene match: 10. Germline CDR1 and CDR2: SGHVS and FNYEAQ. The CDR3 has 19 residues. CDR3 sequence reads: CASSLAVSGRGRSYNEQFF. Here the CDR3 DNA reads TGTGCCAGCAGCTTAGCTGTTAGCGGGAGAGGGAGATCCTACAATGAGCAGTTCTTC.

This sequence joins TRBV7-9 and TRBJ1-5; 7 bases match TRBD1. The CDR3 loop spans 13 amino acids. Trimming removed 6 bases from V and 5 bases from J; junction bases left unmatched: 4. Germline V lookup: CDR1 SEHNR, CDR2 FQNEAQ (reference sequence). The CDR3 nucleotides are TGTGCCAGCAGAGGGGGCTTGGATCAGCCCCAGCATTTT. It yields the protein CASRGGLDQPQHF.

The chain links TRBV5-1 to TRBJ1-5; 8 bases line up with TRBD1. Per germline, CDR1 SGHRS and CDR2 YFSETQ. The CDR3 spans 15 residues. V was clipped by 4 bases and J by 5 bases; unmatched bases: 8. The CDR3 spells CASSTGTGGHQPQHF. The CDR3 region has the DNA TGCGCCAGCAGCACCGGAACAGGGGGTCATCAGCCCCAGCATTTT.